This T cell receptor beta chain was identified in a study of vaccination effects on CD4 cells after COVID-19. In the study overall: Prior to sequencing, the ViraFEST assay stimulated PBMC with viral peptide pools, which expanded the antigen-specific CD4+ T cells. Study findings and constraints: Among infection- and vaccine-induced clones, marked clonal contraction occurred late after vaccination.

Sequencing used immunoSEQ multiplex PCR; TCRdb keeps in-frame clones, though not all of them. The table has fewer than 75,000 clones, 75% to 80% seen once. V was shortened by 2 bases and J by 0 bases, with 11 bases between the two germline ends. The CDR3 runs to 16 residues. The germline CDR1 and CDR2 sequences are SGHRS and YFSETQ. After about 10 days in culture, the CD4+ T cells were isolated. None of these healthy vaccinees had been infected with SARS-CoV-2 before vaccination. This clone was found once. The antigen is undetermined. This sequence originates from a human donor who received a COVID-19 vaccine. The specimen comprised CD4+ T cells from PBMCs cultured without peptide, sampled before COVID-19 vaccination. The chain recombines TRBV5-1 with TRBJ2-2, with D perhaps TRBD1 or TRBD2 (5 bases each). CDR3 loop: CASSFTGPPNTGELFF. CDR3 bases: TGCGCCAGCAGCTTTACGGGACCGCCGAACACCGGGGAGCTGTTTTTT.